The subject of this entry is one TCR beta chain. The data stem from a study of blood T cells in healthy people across ages. Germline CDR1 MNHEY, CDR2 SMNVEV (reference sequence). The CDR3 sequence is 15 residues long. V was trimmed by 3 bases and J by 1 base, leaving 12 bases between them. The authors ran a second PCR of 7 to 11 cycles using a sample-barcoded 5' primer and a J-beta primer mix. MiXCR was run by TCRdb on the 5' RACE reads, yielding one entry per CDR3 protein. The data show 650,000 to 1,000,000 distinct CDR3 sequences, about 46% seen once. Sequencing was done on a sample of blood. This chain links TRBV27 with TRBJ1-2; D is perhaps TRBD1 (6 bases). This TCR derives from a man of 80 years or more in good health. CDR3 bases: TGTGCCAGCAGTTTCGATGGCAGGGGTAACTATGGCTACACCTTC. It yields the protein CASSFDGRGNYGYTF.